The clone carrying this T cell receptor beta chain occurred a few times. As yet, its antigen is unknown. It was via CD45RO/CCR7/CD25/CD127/CD95/CD27 that CD4+ naive, central memory, regulatory and stem cell-like memory cells were sorted. The sample comes from a study of beta chain features in type 1 diabetes. Findings and limits, study-wide: People with Type 1 diabetes carried modestly yet significantly shorter TCRB CDR3s in all four CD4+ subsets. Over-representation of high TCR-expressing cells was a possible consequence of cDNA sequencing.

The ends were cut back, 4 bases at V and 6 bases at J, with 19 bases in the middle. Germline CDR1 and CDR2: GTSNPN and SVGIG (reference sequence). The CDR3 is 15 amino acids. Expressed TCRB transcripts were sequenced because the isolated RNA had all been reverse transcribed beforehand. The protocol was immunoSEQ multiplex PCR, while the TCRdb copy is restricted to in-frame clones and leaves out a portion. This sample has under 300,000 clones, with around 26% found just once. The J gene is TRBJ2-1, the V gene TRBV30; the D gene is possibly TRBD1 (6 bases). Sequenced material: central memory CD4+ T cells from blood. This clonotype originated in a man aged 30-40 years in good health. The CDR3, as DNA: TGTGCCTGGACCCTAGGGAATTTAGGGGGCAATGAGCAGTTCTTC. Its translation is CAWTLGNLGGNEQFF.